This T cell receptor (beta chain) was sequenced for a study of shared clonotypes between healthy human individuals. Study-level results: Naive CD4 clonotypes overlapped across several donors at roughly 5%.

CDR3 length: 14 amino acids. Deletions cut 4 bases from V and 2 bases from J, with 9 bases between. CDR1 SGHTA and CDR2 FQGTGA come from the germline V gene. In regard to this clone: No antigen is known for it.

Measured with immunoSEQ multiplex PCR; TCRdb has only the in-frame clones, and not every one. The repertoire holds around 980,000 clones, with 70% to 80% as singletons. The sample consisted of memory CD4+ T cells from PBMCs. Subset in this sample: CD45RA-negative fraction. This receptor was obtained from a man aged 18 to 30 in good health. Some clones in this sample may be carry-over from other donors' samples. The chain combines TRBV7-3 with TRBJ2-1; D is tentatively TRBD1 or TRBD2 (5 bases each). CDR3 nucleotides: TGTGCCAGCAGCTCACGAGGGGCCTACAATGAGCAGTTCTTC. This sequence encodes CASSSRGAYNEQFF.